The rows below give T cell receptor beta chains drawn from one sample of a study of shared clonotypes between healthy human individuals. TCRdb's copy holds only in-frame clones and misses some; the assay was immunoSEQ multiplex PCR. The data show fewer than 1.6 million clones, less than 99% seen once. The source material was naive CD4+ T cells sorted from blood. Source of these receptors: a man aged 25 to 40 in good health. The CDR3 runs from the conserved cysteine through the conserved F or W. A D gene is named only where the DNA matches it firmly. Size is omitted from some rows. Given values are once, few, many or a class for expanded clones.

TGTGCCAGCTCACCACTTCCCAGCGTGGGCTACGAGCAGTACTTC	CASSPLPSVGYEQYF	NA	TRBJ2-7	TRBV18	NA
TGTGCCAGCAGCACAGGGGTAGGCGAGCAGTACTTC	CASSTGVGEQYF	TRBD1	TRBJ2-7	TRBV6-1	NA
TGCGCCAGCAGCCTGGGGACTAGCGGGAGGGTTCTCCATGAGCAGTTCTTC	CASSLGTSGRVLHEQFF	TRBD2	TRBJ2-1	TRBV5-1	NA
TGCGCCAGCAGCCAAGATTTGCTTAGCGGAACGAATGAGCAGTTCTTC	CASSQDLLSGTNEQFF	NA	TRBJ2-1	TRBV4-3	NA
TGCAGCGTCCCTGGACAGGGAGGTCGGCATACTGGCTACACCTTC	CSVPGQGGRHTGYTF	TRBD1	TRBJ1-2	TRBV29-1	NA
TGCGCCAGCAGCTTGGACAGGACAACCTACAATGAGCAGTTCTTC	CASSLDRTTYNEQFF	NA	TRBJ2-1	TRBV5-1	NA
TGTGCCAGCAGCGTAGTCGCTAGCGGGGGGTATAGTGAGCAGTTCTTC	CASSVVASGGYSEQFF	TRBD2	TRBJ2-1	TRBV9	NA
TGTGCCAGCAGCGCCGGGGGGACGGGCAATGAGCAGTTCTTC	CASSAGGTGNEQFF	TRBD2	TRBJ2-1	TRBV7-2	NA
TGTGCCAGCAGTTTGGTCGGGATAGAGGAGTTGGTTGGCTACACCTTC	CASSLVGIEELVGYTF	NA	TRBJ1-2	TRBV28	NA
TGTGCCAGCAGTTCCTTCGGCTTTGAAAAACTGTTTTTT	CASSSFGFEKLFF	NA	TRBJ1-4	TRBV27	NA
TGCGCCAGCAGCTCACTCACGGGACCCCTGGAGGAGCAGTACTTC	CASSSLTGPLEEQYF	NA	TRBJ2-7	TRBV5-1	NA
TGTGCCAGCAGAGCAGGGATAGCCAAAAACATTCAGTACTTC	CASRAGIAKNIQYF	NA	TRBJ2-4	TRBV2	NA
TGTGCCAGCTCACCAGAGGGACTAGCGGGGAAGCGGCCCTACGAGCAGTACTTC	CASSPEGLAGKRPYEQYF	TRBD2	TRBJ2-7	TRBV18	NA
TGTGCCAGCAGCCTCGCGACAGGGTCTATCCCCGTTTCTGGAAACACCATATATTTT	CASSLATGSIPVSGNTIYF	TRBD1	TRBJ1-3	TRBV11-2	NA
TGCGCCAGCAGCTTGAGACAGGACACTGAAGCTTTCTTT	CASSLRQDTEAFF	NA	TRBJ1-1	TRBV5-1	NA
TGCGCCAGCAGCATGATAGCGGACACCGGGGAGCTGTTTTTT	CASSMIADTGELFF	NA	TRBJ2-2	TRBV5-1	once
TGCGCCAGCTCTCAGGATATCGCAGATACGCAGTATTTT	CASSQDIADTQYF	NA	TRBJ2-3	TRBV5-1	NA
TGTGCCAGCAACAGCGGAGTCACCGGGGAGCTGTTTTTT	CASNSGVTGELFF	NA	TRBJ2-2	TRBV2	NA
TGCGCCAGCAGCCTCTGGACCCCGGAGGATACGCAGTATTTT	CASSLWTPEDTQYF	NA	TRBJ2-3	TRBV5-1	NA
TGTGCCAGTCGCAGTCTCGCAGGGTTAAGGGGGGCCAACGTCCTGACTTTC	CASRSLAGLRGANVLTF	NA	TRBJ2-6	TRBV19	NA
TGTGCCAGCAGTGAAGCAGGACAGGGCTATGGCTACACCTTC	CASSEAGQGYGYTF	TRBD1	TRBJ1-2	TRBV6-1	NA
TGTGCCAGCAGCTTGGCTCCACAGGGATCAACTAATGAAAAACTGTTTTTT	CASSLAPQGSTNEKLFF	NA	TRBJ1-4	TRBV5-5	NA
TGTGCCAGCAGCCCCCAGGGCAATCAGCCCCAGCATTTT	CASSPQGNQPQHF	NA	TRBJ1-5	TRBV28	NA
TGTGCCACCAGTATAGCTAAGAATGAGCAGTTCTTC	CATSIAKNEQFF	NA	TRBJ2-1	TRBV10-3	NA
TGTGCCAGCAGCTTAGGGTTCCGCGGAGGCTATGGCTACACCTTC	CASSLGFRGGYGYTF	NA	TRBJ1-2	TRBV7-2	NA
TGCGCCAGCAGTCTAGCGGGTGAGACCCAGTACTTC	CASSLAGETQYF	TRBD2	TRBJ2-5	TRBV10-2	NA
TGTGCCAGCAGTTCTGGACTAGCGGGGAGCTCCTACGAGCAGTACTTC	CASSSGLAGSSYEQYF	TRBD2	TRBJ2-7	TRBV6-6	NA
TGTGCCAGCAGCTCTGGGCTGTTGGGCTCTGGGGCCAACGTCCTGACTTTC	CASSSGLLGSGANVLTF	NA	TRBJ2-6	TRBV7-2	NA
TGTGCCAGCAGCTCCCCAGCTGGGACAGGCCCGGTCGGGACTGAAGCTTTCTTT	CASSSPAGTGPVGTEAFF	TRBD1	TRBJ1-1	TRBV5-4	NA
TGTGCCAGTAGTGACGGGACAGGGGGCGAATATGAAAAACTGTTTTTT	CASSDGTGGEYEKLFF	TRBD1	TRBJ1-4	TRBV19	once
TGTGCCAGCAGCTTCCGAGCGGACAATGAGCAGTTCTTC	CASSFRADNEQFF	NA	TRBJ2-1	TRBV5-4	NA
TGTGCCAGCAGCCCGACGGGGTACTACTACGAGCAGTACTTC	CASSPTGYYYEQYF	NA	TRBJ2-7	TRBV9	NA
TGTGCCAGCAGCTCACCGGGACTAGCGGGAGTGTACGAGCAGTACTTC	CASSSPGLAGVYEQYF	TRBD2	TRBJ2-7	TRBV5-4	NA
TGTGCCAGCAGCACGACAGGTGTTAACACTGAAGCTTTCTTT	CASSTTGVNTEAFF	NA	TRBJ1-1	TRBV11-2	NA
TGTGCCAGCAGCTCCCCTTACGCCGGGGAGCTGTTTTTT	CASSSPYAGELFF	NA	TRBJ2-2	TRBV7-2	NA
TGTGCCAGCAGTTTAAGTGGCTGGGAGGAGACCCAGTACTTC	CASSLSGWEETQYF	NA	TRBJ2-5	TRBV28	NA
TGTGCCTGGAGTAGGACAGGGGGTAATGAAAAACTGTTTTTT	CAWSRTGGNEKLFF	TRBD1	TRBJ1-4	TRBV30	NA
TGCGCCAGCAGCTTGAGCCAGGGTGGCATTCAGTACTTC	CASSLSQGGIQYF	NA	TRBJ2-4	TRBV5-1	once
TGTGCCAGCAGTGCTAGCGGGGGCAATGAGCAGTTCTTC	CASSASGGNEQFF	TRBD2	TRBJ2-1	TRBV6-1	NA
TGTGCCAGCACCTGGGGCGGGAGCACAGATACGCAGTATTTT	CASTWGGSTDTQYF	NA	TRBJ2-3	TRBV5-8	NA
TGTGCCAGCAGCTTGGAGGGAGGGCCCCAAGAGACCCAGTACTTC	CASSLEGGPQETQYF	TRBD2	TRBJ2-5	TRBV5-5	NA
TGTGCCAGCAGCTTATCTCGCAGGGGCACTGAAGCTTTCTTT	CASSLSRRGTEAFF	NA	TRBJ1-1	TRBV7-9	NA
TGCAGTGCGACTAGGGGCTACACCTTC	CSATRGYTF	NA	TRBJ1-2	TRBV20-1	once
TGTGCCAGCAGCTCGGGACAGGGGGCTCTCGAGCAGTACTTC	CASSSGQGALEQYF	TRBD1	TRBJ2-7	TRBV7-2	NA
TGTGCCAGCAGTTCCGGGGGCTCCTCCTACGAGCAGTACTTC	CASSSGGSSYEQYF	NA	TRBJ2-7	TRBV11-3	NA
TGTGCCAGCAGGAGGGACGGGGAGGGCACTGAAGCTTTCTTT	CASRRDGEGTEAFF	NA	TRBJ1-1	TRBV25-1	NA
TGCAGCGACCTCCGGGACAGTGCATACAATGAGCAGTTCTTC	CSDLRDSAYNEQFF	TRBD1	TRBJ2-1	TRBV29-1	NA
TGTGCCAGCAGTGAGGTTCAGCCCCAGCATTTT	CASSEVQPQHF	NA	TRBJ1-5	TRBV6-1	NA
TGTGCCAGCAGCGCCGAATCGGGCGAGCAGTACTTC	CASSAESGEQYF	NA	TRBJ2-7	TRBV9	once
TGTGCCACAGGACAATCACAGGGAAAACGGGGGACCCAGTACTTC	CATGQSQGKRGTQYF	NA	TRBJ2-5	TRBV28	NA
TGCGCCAGCAGCTTGACAGGGTACGGTGAAAAACTGTTTTTT	CASSLTGYGEKLFF	NA	TRBJ1-4	TRBV5-1	few
TGTGCCAGCAGTGAAGCGTACGCAGGGATGGAGCCCCAGCATTTT	CASSEAYAGMEPQHF	NA	TRBJ1-5	TRBV6-1	NA
TGTGCCAGCAGCTTAGCGGGGACAGGTTCCTACGAGCAGTACTTC	CASSLAGTGSYEQYF	TRBD1	TRBJ2-7	TRBV7-8	NA
TGCGCCAGCAGCTTTAGGCAGGGAGACACCGGGGAGCTGTTTTTT	CASSFRQGDTGELFF	NA	TRBJ2-2	TRBV5-1	NA
TGTGCCAGCAGCAAACGACTAGCGGGTCCCGGGAACACCGGGGAGCTGTTTTTT	CASSKRLAGPGNTGELFF	TRBD2	TRBJ2-2	TRBV7-2	NA
TGTGCCAGCAGTGTAGGGATGCTACCCCAGAATGAGCAGTTCTTC	CASSVGMLPQNEQFF	NA	TRBJ2-1	TRBV2	NA
TGTGCCAGCAGCGTCGCGACAGCGTCGTACACCGGGGAGCTGTTTTTT	CASSVATASYTGELFF	NA	TRBJ2-2	TRBV9	NA
TGTGCCAGCAGCTTAGCGGCTAGCGGGAGTAGCAATGAGCAGTTCTTC	CASSLAASGSSNEQFF	TRBD2	TRBJ2-1	TRBV11-2	NA
TGTGCCAGCAGCCCAAACAGGGTACCCCACGAGCAGTACTTC	CASSPNRVPHEQYF	NA	TRBJ2-7	TRBV6-6	NA
TGTGCCACCAGACAGGGGAGGTATCAGCCCCAGCATTTT	CATRQGRYQPQHF	TRBD1	TRBJ1-5	TRBV2	NA